The rows below give T cell receptor beta chains drawn from one sample of a study of blood T cells in healthy people across ages. Via MiXCR, TCRdb re-called the 5' RACE reads, giving one row per CDR3 protein. The table records some 1.5 million distinct CDR3 sequences, roughly 28% of them present only once. Material for sequencing was blood. The receptors shown here come from a woman aged 25 to 39 in good health. CDR3s include the opening cysteine and the closing phenylalanine or tryptophan.

j_call,cdr3_length,v_call,cdr3_aa
TRBJ1-5,16,TRBV12-3/TRBV12-4,CASSFGARGSSQPQHF
TRBJ2-5,16,TRBV28,CASSLSLAGGRETQYF
TRBJ1-2,16,TRBV7-2,CASSLTGPKGNYGYTF
TRBJ2-7,13,TRBV5-1,CASSMRGSHEQYF
TRBJ1-1,14,TRBV9,CASSDPGQGSEAFF
-,19,TRBV21-1,CASSNPGLAGLKSTYEQYF
TRBJ2-5,15,TRBV11-2,CASSFVGQIQETQYF
-,13,TRBV12-3/TRBV12-4,CASSLTQINIQYF
TRBJ2-7,15,TRBV6-6,CASSGPGQRTYEQYF
TRBJ2-3,15,TRBV12-3/TRBV12-4,CASSPRNGSTDTQYF
TRBJ2-7,15,TRBV5-1,CASSRTSGGPGEQYF
TRBJ1-2,15,TRBV4-1,CASSQAGLGRYGYTF
TRBJ2-5,14,TRBV2,CASIQNGLEGTQYF
TRBJ1-1,14,TRBV7-9,CASSWGKWNTEAFF
TRBJ2-1,16,TRBV18,CASSPSGLAGESEQFF
TRBJ2-3,13,TRBV6-1,CASGRDNTDTQYF
TRBJ1-2,14,TRBV28,CASSTLGEFFGYTF
TRBJ2-1,14,TRBV7-9,CASSLIAAYNEQFF
TRBJ1-4,13,TRBV7-9,CASSSGQGMVLFF
TRBJ2-1,14,TRBV14,CASSPNPSGTSEFF
TRBJ2-2,16,TRBV5-6,CASSLIPQGRTGELFF
TRBJ1-2,14,TRBV7-9,CASSLVAYPLGYTF
TRBJ1-5,14,TRBV2,CASSQDRENQPQHF
TRBJ2-7,15,TRBV20-1,CSARDQVGNSYEQYF
TRBJ1-1,13,TRBV18,CASSRAEDTEAFF
-,12,TRBV7-3,CASSRDGGTQYF
TRBJ2-7,16,TRBV5-1,CASSLKSDRSSYEQYF
TRBJ1-2,14,TRBV20-1,CSARDLREEGGYTF
TRBJ2-3,18,TRBV15,CATSRDLLAGDRGDTQYF
TRBJ2-7,23,TRBV18,CASSPLGSPDPDRLGGSSYEQYF
TRBJ2-2,15,TRBV7-2,CASSTNGGALGELFF
TRBJ2-1,15,TRBV7-9,CASSNHWVGYNEQFF
TRBJ2-7,17,TRBV20-1,CSARMEGRGRSSYEQYF
TRBJ2-3,16,TRBV7-2,CASSFTGTGRGDTQYF
TRBJ2-7,17,TRBV21-1,CASSNSPKGQSGSEQYF
TRBJ1-2,12,TRBV6-2/TRBV6-3,CASRSTGDGYTF
TRBJ2-1,16,TRBV20-1,CSAGDSQRESEGEQFF
TRBJ1-2,15,TRBV5-1,CASTTGTDLGYGYTF
TRBJ2-7,13,TRBV5-1,CASSSLKTYEQYF
TRBJ2-3,14,TRBV7-2,CASSLDGWTDTQYF
TRBJ2-2,15,TRBV7-9,CASSSPGVNTGELFF
TRBJ1-2,13,TRBV12-3/TRBV12-4,CASSLRVLGGYTF
TRBJ1-2,14,TRBV7-2,CASSPSPGIYGYTF